The 4 T cell receptor beta chains below were found in one sample sequenced in a study of T cells expressing NK-cell markers (dated by TCRdb to the early 2020s). The library was prepared using 5' RACE. TCRdb names Illumina HiSeq 2000 as the instrument used. TCRdb reprocessed the raw reads; every CDR3 protein sequence is a single record, and DNA is not supplied. The sample's records list under 500,000 distinct CDR3 sequences. The top ten clones comprise 7.3% of the sample. The specimen sequenced was blood T cells: a sorted CD56 or NKG2C T cell subset, CD4+ or CD8+ T cells, or bulk PBMC T cells (not recorded which). The receptors shown here come from a woman between 18 and 70 years old in good health.

V and J are TRBV12-3 or TRBV12-4 and TRBJ1-3. The CDR3 sequence is 15 residues long. This CDR3 reads CASSVRRMAGNTIYF.

V usage is TRBV7-2 and J usage is TRBJ1-2; TCRdb outputs TRBD1, but without DNA this stays unchecked. The CDR3 is 12 amino acids. CDR1 and CDR2 (germline): SGHTA, FQGNSA. CDR3 region: CASSLVQGGYTF.

The CDR3 is CSAREGSGGARETQYF. The J gene is TRBJ2-5, the V gene TRBV20-1; TCRdb returns TRBD2, unconfirmable since there is no DNA. From germline, CDR1 is DFQATT and CDR2 SNEGSKA (reference sequence). CDR3 length equals 16 residues.

The chain uses TRBV7-3 and TRBJ2-3; TCRdb lists TRBD2, though no DNA is available to test this call. The CDR3 sequence is 18 residues long. Germline lookup yields CDR1 SGHTA and CDR2 FQGTGA. The CDR3: CASSLKGASGSSTDTQYF. The full variable domain, its missing parts supplied by reference TRBV7-3 and TRBJ2-3, is GAGVSQTPSNKVTEKGKYVELRCDPISGHTALYWYRQSLGQGPEFLIYFQGTGAADDSGLPNDRFFAVRPEGSVSTLKIQRTERGDSAVYLCASSLKGASGSSTDTQYFGPGTRLTVL.